Ten or more counts support the clone carrying this T cell receptor beta chain. The antigen remains undetermined. The data were obtained in a study of molecular identifiers for immune sequencing clone quantification. General observations from the study: Spiked Jurkat TCR RNA equivalent to one cell reportedly surfaced among about 1 million naive cells.

Naive CD8 sequencing libraries were generated from 20,000 to 1,000,000 sorted cells, with 10%, 30% or 50% RNA as input. Libraries of bulk TCR were made by previously described methods (with listed TCR primers). Each CDR3 protein gets one entry after TCRdb re-called the PCR reads with MiXCR. The sample holds 88,000 or so distinct CDR3 sequences, roughly 23% seen once. Germline CDR1 is LNHDA and CDR2 is SQIVND (reference sequence). Trimming took 5 bases from V and 2 from J; bases not matched to a gene: 9. This CDR3 has 15 amino acids. The clonotype comes from a human donor in good health. Some libraries in this study had Jurkat cell RNA spiked in. The specimen sequenced was naive CD8+ T cells from blood, with Jurkat cell RNA spiked in. Subset here: FACS-sorted CD8+CD4-CCR7+CD45RA+ naive T cells. The chain couples TRBV19 to TRBJ2-7; TRBD1 agrees at 7 bases. The CDR3: CASSRGQALTYEQYF. CDR3 DNA sequence: TGTGCCAGTAGTCGAGGACAGGCCCTAACCTACGAGCAGTACTTC.